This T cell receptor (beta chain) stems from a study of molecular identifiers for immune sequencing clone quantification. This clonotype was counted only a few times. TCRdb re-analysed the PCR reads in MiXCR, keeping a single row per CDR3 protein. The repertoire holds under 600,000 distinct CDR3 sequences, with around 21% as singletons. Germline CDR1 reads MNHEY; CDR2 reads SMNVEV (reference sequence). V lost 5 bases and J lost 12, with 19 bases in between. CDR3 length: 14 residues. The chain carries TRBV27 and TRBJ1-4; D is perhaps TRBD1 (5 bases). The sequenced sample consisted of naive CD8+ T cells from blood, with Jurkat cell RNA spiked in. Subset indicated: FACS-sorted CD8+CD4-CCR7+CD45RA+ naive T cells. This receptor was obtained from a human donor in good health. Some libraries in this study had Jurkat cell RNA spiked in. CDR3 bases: TGTGCCAGCAGTATACGGGACCGACGCTGGGAACTGTTTTTT. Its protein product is CASSIRDRRWELFF. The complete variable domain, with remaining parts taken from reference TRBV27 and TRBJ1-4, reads EAQVTQNPRYLITVTGKKLTVTCSQNMNHEYMSWYRQDPGLGLRQIYYSMNVEVTDKGDVPEGYKVSRKEKRNFPLILESPSPNQTSLYFCASSIRDRRWELFFGSGTQLSVL.